This passage covers 3 T cell receptor beta chains from one sample sequenced in a study of blood T cell repertoires in COVID-19. The method was immunoSEQ multiplex PCR; TCRdb's version includes in-frame clones alone and lacks a portion of them. In the table there are 120,000 or so clones, 69% of which are singletons. Sample: peripheral blood. These TCRs come from a woman aged 65 to 85 with acute or convalescent COVID-19.

The chain recombines TRBV2 with TRBJ1-2; D perhaps matches TRBD1 (5 bases). V lost 2 bases to trimming and J lost 4 bases, with 14 bases between them. The CDR3 contains 15 residues. Germline V gene lookup returns CDR1 SNHLY and CDR2 FYNNEI. The chain's CDR3 is CASSEKRGSGYGYTF. CDR3 in DNA: TGTGCCAGCAGTGAAAAAAGGGGTTCAGGCTATGGCTACACCTTC.

This chain links TRBV21-1 with TRBJ2-4; the DNA was not used to check the table's D call, TRBD2. TRBV21-1 is an annotated pseudogene. The CDR3 is 15 amino acids. The CDR3 sequence is CASREVGGRNNIQYF. The CDR3 region has the DNA TGTGCCAGCAGGGAGGTGGGAGGGCGAAATAACATTCAGTACTTC.

The rearrangement links TRBV27 to TRBJ1-6; no clear D gene. This CDR3 contains 12 residues. Germline V lookup: CDR1 MNHEY, CDR2 SMNVEV (reference sequence). Deletions cut 5 bases from V and 8 bases from J, with 7 bases between. The CDR3: CASSGRDSPLHF. CDR3 nucleotide sequence: TGTGCCAGCAGTGGGAGGGATTCACCCCTCCACTTT.